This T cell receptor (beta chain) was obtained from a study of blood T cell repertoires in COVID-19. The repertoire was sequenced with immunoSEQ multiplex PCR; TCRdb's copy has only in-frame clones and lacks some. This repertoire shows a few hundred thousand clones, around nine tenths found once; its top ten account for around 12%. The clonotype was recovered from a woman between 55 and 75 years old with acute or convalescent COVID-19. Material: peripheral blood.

This CDR3 reads CASTPLRTGDRSYNEQFF. Here the CDR3 DNA reads TGTGCCAGTACCCCCCTCCGGACAGGGGATAGGTCCTACAATGAGCAGTTCTTC. The chain uses TRBV19 and TRBJ2-1, with TRBD1 matching over 9 bases. The length of the CDR3 is 18 residues. With 7 bases clipped from V and 1 base from J, the junction kept 14 bases outside the gene matches. Germline values: CDR1 LNHDA, CDR2 SQIVND (reference sequence).